This is a list of T cell receptor beta chains from one sample in a study of T-cell reconstitution after alpha-beta-depleted transplantation in children. From the PCR reads, TCRdb called clonotypes with MiXCR, one entry per CDR3 protein. Of around 670,000 distinct CDR3 sequences in the sample, less than 15% were seen once. This specimen was PBMCs, taken before TCRalphabeta/CD19-depleted stem cell transplant. These receptors originate from a girl aged 2-9 years with congenital amegakaryocytic thrombocytopenia, due to receive a stem cell transplant. CDR3s include the opening cysteine and the closing phenylalanine or tryptophan. D genes are given only for firm matches. The listing skips clone size in some rows; elsewhere it reads once, few, many or a size class.

TRBV20-1	NA	few	TRBJ2-3	19	CSARDDVAARIFVTDTQYF	TGCAGTGCTAGAGATGACGTAGCGGCCCGAATCTTCGTCACAGATACGCAGTATTTT
TRBV6-5	TRBD2	NA	TRBJ2-1	18	CASSYSRTSGRALYEQFF	TGTGCCAGCAGTTATTCAAGGACTAGCGGGAGGGCCTTATATGAGCAGTTCTTC
TRBV11-2	NA	NA	TRBJ2-7	16	CASSFSPSGGFDEQYF	TGTGCCAGCAGCTTCAGCCCCAGTGGGGGGTTTGACGAGCAGTACTTC
TRBV6-2/TRBV6-3	TRBD2	NA	TRBJ2-1	22	CASSYPKVGQATSGSLYNEQFF	TGTGCCAGCAGTTACCCCAAGGTGGGTCAGGCTACTAGCGGGAGTCTCTACAATGAGCAGTTCTTC
TRBV5-1	NA	many	TRBJ2-1	15	CASSFTPFFSGEQFF	TGCGCCAGCAGCTTCACACCCTTCTTCTCGGGTGAGCAGTTCTTC
TRBV10-3	TRBD2	few	TRBJ2-1	14	CAISPSGTYNEQFF	TGTGCCATCAGTCCTAGCGGGACGTACAATGAGCAGTTCTTC
TRBV25-1	TRBD2	NA	TRBJ2-1	17	CASSEYGGSPLLNEQFF	TGTGCCAGCAGTGAATATGGCGGGAGCCCCCTTCTCAATGAGCAGTTCTTC
TRBV29-1	NA	many	TRBJ2-5	13	CSGADKYQETQYF	TGCAGCGGCGCCGACAAGTACCAAGAGACCCAGTACTTC
TRBV12-3/TRBV12-4	NA	NA	TRBJ1-2	11	CAVRRDYGYTF	TGTGCCGTTCGACGGGACTATGGCTACACCTTC
TRBV4-1	NA	few	TRBJ2-3	18	CASRQRVDRHASTDTQYF	TGCGCCAGCAGACAACGGGTGGATAGGCATGCTAGCACAGATACGCAGTATTTT
TRBV7-9	TRBD2	many	TRBJ2-1	17	CASSLASGSPSYNEQFF	TGTGCCAGCAGCTTAGCTAGCGGGAGCCCCTCCTACAATGAGCAGTTCTTC
TRBV30	TRBD1	few	TRBJ1-5	13	CAWAQGADQPQHF	TGTGCCTGGGCACAGGGGGCGGATCAGCCCCAGCATTTT
TRBV7-9	NA	many	TRBJ2-5	11	CASTFSETQYF	TGTGCCAGCACCTTTTCGGAGACCCAGTACTTC
TRBV5-1	TRBD2	NA	TRBJ2-1	15	CASSLVAGGGNEQFF	TGCGCCAGCAGCTTGGTTGCGGGAGGAGGTAATGAGCAGTTCTTC
TRBV7-9	TRBD2	NA	TRBJ2-1	12	CASSLVSGRAFF	TGTGCCAGCAGCTTAGTTAGCGGGAGGGCGTTCTTC
TRBV12-3/TRBV12-4	NA	once	TRBJ2-7	13	CASSLALRGEQYF	TGTGCCAGCAGTTTAGCCTTACGGGGCGAGCAGTACTTC
TRBV15	TRBD2	NA	TRBJ2-1	15	CATRELAGRYNEQFF	TGTGCCACCAGGGAACTAGCGGGCCGATACAATGAGCAGTTCTTC
TRBV7-2	NA	NA	TRBJ2-2	15	CASSLWGGGAGELFF	TGTGCCAGCAGCTTATGGGGTGGTGGCGCCGGGGAGCTGTTTTTT
TRBV7-6	TRBD2	NA	TRBJ2-3	18	CASSLDLAGGPGTDTQYF	TGTGCCAGCAGCTTAGACCTAGCGGGAGGGCCGGGGACAGATACGCAGTATTTT
TRBV10-3	TRBD1	many	TRBJ1-6	15	CAISEFDREKSPLHF	TGTGCCATCAGTGAGTTCGACAGGGAGAAATCACCCCTCCACTTT
TRBV10-2	NA	many	TRBJ1-2	13	CASGETANYGYTF	TGCGCCAGCGGGGAGACAGCAAACTATGGCTACACCTTC
TRBV12-3/TRBV12-4	NA	NA	TRBJ2-3	15	CASSFEGWFTDTQYF	TGTGCCAGCAGTTTTGAGGGGTGGTTTACAGATACGCAGTATTTT
TRBV5-1	TRBD1	many	TRBJ2-1	15	CASSLAGTVYNEQFF	TGCGCCAGCAGCCTAGCCGGGACAGTTTACAATGAGCAGTTCTTC
TRBV30	TRBD2	few	TRBJ2-1	15	CAWGGTGLAHNEQFF	TGTGCCTGGGGTGGAACGGGACTAGCACACAATGAGCAGTTCTTC
TRBV29-1	NA	many	TRBJ2-3	13	CSVATGSTDTQYF	TGCAGCGTTGCTACGGGGAGCACAGATACGCAGTATTTT
TRBV7-8	TRBD2	many	TRBJ2-1	19	CASSLLPPGREIFRDEQFF	TGTGCCAGCAGCTTATTGCCCCCGGGGCGGGAGATATTCCGCGATGAGCAGTTCTTC
TRBV7-3	NA	few	TRBJ2-1	14	CASSDNGPYNEQFF	TGTGCCAGCAGCGATAATGGCCCCTACAATGAGCAGTTCTTC
TRBV25-1	NA	NA	TRBJ1-5	17	CARGPGASTSSNQPQHF	TGTGCCAGGGGCCCAGGGGCATCCACCTCGAGCAATCAGCCCCAGCATTTT
TRBV7-6	TRBD2	many	TRBJ2-1	15	CASSLVTGGYNEQFF	TGTGCCAGCAGCTTAGTGACGGGAGGCTACAATGAGCAGTTCTTC
TRBV20-1	TRBD1	many	TRBJ1-2	13	CSVPGQSFYGYTF	TGCAGTGTACCGGGACAGTCTTTCTATGGCTACACCTTC
TRBV10-3	NA	many	TRBJ2-7	12	CATQGGPYEQYF	TGTGCCACCCAGGGAGGCCCCTACGAGCAGTACTTC
TRBV7-2	NA	NA	TRBJ2-5	16	CASSLAYQEAQETQYF	TGTGCCAGCAGCTTAGCCTACCAGGAAGCCCAAGAGACCCAGTACTTC
TRBV20-1	TRBD2	NA	TRBJ2-1	14	CSARSSGRRLEQFF	TGCAGTGCTAGAAGCAGCGGGAGACGTCTTGAGCAGTTCTTC
TRBV30	NA	NA	TRBJ2-1	12	CAWSYNLNEQFF	TGTGCCTGGAGTTATAACCTCAATGAGCAGTTCTTC
TRBV20-1	TRBD1	NA	TRBJ1-5	15	CSARDRGTGNQPQHF	TGCAGTGCTAGAGATCGGGGGACAGGCAATCAGCCCCAGCATTTT
TRBV7-2	NA	many	TRBJ2-3	15	CASSPLSQLTDTQYF	TGTGCCAGCAGCCCACTTTCACAGCTCACAGATACGCAGTATTTT
TRBV30	NA	many	TRBJ1-1	14	CAWSYRVNGAEAFF	TGTGCCTGGAGTTACCGTGTTAACGGCGCCGAAGCTTTCTTT
TRBV18	NA	NA	TRBJ2-3	17	CASAEGGWTSSTDTQYF	TGTGCCAGCGCCGAGGGGGGATGGACCTCTAGCACAGATACGCAGTATTTT
TRBV5-4	TRBD2	NA	TRBJ2-2	13	CASSGSGAGELFF	TGTGCCAGCAGCGGTAGCGGGGCCGGGGAGCTGTTTTTT
TRBV28	NA	few	TRBJ2-7	14	CASSFGGTYYEQYF	TGTGCCAGCAGTTTCGGGGGTACCTACTACGAGCAGTACTTC
TRBV29-1	TRBD2	many	TRBJ2-1	13	CSGRTSGLGEQFF	TGCAGCGGGAGGACTAGCGGGCTGGGTGAGCAGTTCTTC
TRBV27	NA	many	TRBJ2-7	14	CASRSGAYSYEQYF	TGTGCCAGCAGATCAGGGGCTTATTCCTACGAGCAGTACTTC
TRBV29-1	TRBD1	NA	TRBJ2-7	11	CSVRTGHEQYF	TGCAGCGTCCGGACAGGGCACGAGCAGTACTTC
TRBV11-2	NA	NA	TRBJ2-6	16	CASSLEFGSGANVLTF	TGTGCCAGCAGCTTAGAGTTCGGCTCTGGGGCCAACGTCCTGACTTTC
TRBV4-1	TRBD1	NA	TRBJ2-7	15	CASSQETGQSYEQYF	TGCGCCAGCAGCCAAGAGACAGGGCAATCGTACGAGCAGTACTTC
TRBV7-9	TRBD1	NA	TRBJ1-5	14	CASSPGTGIQPQHF	TGTGCCAGCAGCCCCGGGACAGGGATCCAGCCCCAGCATTTT
TRBV15	NA	NA	TRBJ2-5	16	CATSRDLFDNQETQYF	TGTGCCACCAGCAGAGATCTTTTTGATAACCAAGAGACCCAGTACTTC
TRBV5-1	TRBD2	NA	TRBJ2-3	18	CASSLARTSGSTQDTQYF	TGCGCCAGCAGCTTGGCAAGAACTAGCGGGAGTACCCAGGATACGCAGTATTTT
TRBV5-5	NA	NA	TRBJ1-1	15	CASSLGGGSGTEAFF	TGTGCCAGCAGCTTGGGGGGGGGGTCGGGCACTGAAGCTTTCTTT
TRBV5-1	NA	many	TRBJ2-7	12	CASSSTEVPLSF	TGCGCCAGCAGTAGTACAGAGGTTCCCCTCAGCTTC
TRBV7-8	TRBD2	few	TRBJ2-1	20	CASSLVGRLAGFVKDNEQFF	TGTGCCAGCAGCTTAGTCGGGCGACTAGCGGGGTTCGTTAAGGACAATGAGCAGTTCTTC